These 19 T cell receptor beta chains share one sample of origin, sequenced in a study of T cell changes during pregnancy in multiple sclerosis. Repertoires were generated with immunoSEQ multiplex PCR, while TCRdb's copy carries only in-frame clones and drops some. Among fewer than 80,000 clones listed, roughly nine tenths were seen once. This sample comprised CD4+ T cells from peripheral blood mononuclear cells, obtained in the third trimester of pregnancy. The receptors were gathered from a female donor in good health, enrolled as a control in a pregnancy study.

The genes are TRBV23-1 and TRBJ2-1; 13 nucleotides align to TRBD2. TRBV23-1 carries the ORF label, with uncertain function. With V trimmed by 3 bases and J by 4 bases, 9 bases remained unmatched. The length of the CDR3 is 18 residues. CDR3 amino acids: CASSQTSGGPLWYNEQFF. For the CDR3, the DNA is TGCGCCAGCAGTCAGACTAGCGGGGGGCCCCTTTGGTACAATGAGCAGTTCTTC.

The chain carries TRBV7-2 and TRBJ2-4; TRBD2 matches 14 bases. The CDR3 sequence is 16 residues long. Germline-derived CDR1 and CDR2 are SGHTA and FQGNSA. The trim removed 3 bases at V and 8 bases at J, leaving 6 bases unmatched. The CDR3 DNA follows: TGTGCCAGCAGCTTTGGACTAGCGGGGGGTAGGGACATTCAGTACTTC. The encoded protein is CASSFGLAGGRDIQYF.

The chain has TRBV7-3 and TRBJ2-1, with 10 positions matching TRBD2. V lost 5 bases and J lost 7; bases outside the gene matches: 8. Germline CDR1 SGHTA, CDR2 FQGTGA. This CDR3 spans 15 amino acids. CDR3 DNA sequence: TGTGCCAGCAGCGCTAGCGGGGGTGTTTTTAATGAGCAGTTCTTC. The encoded protein is CASSASGGVFNEQFF. Together with reference TRBV7-3 and TRBJ2-1, the CDR3 gives the full variable domain: GAGVSQTPSNKVTEKGKYVELRCDPISGHTALYWYRQSLGQGPEFLIYFQGTGAADDSGLPNDRFFAVRPEGSVSTLKIQRTERGDSAVYLCASSASGGVFNEQFFGPGTRLTVL.

CDR3 sequence: CASSQDAQYTQYF. CDR3 nucleotide sequence: TGCGCCAGCAGCCAAGATGCCCAGTATACGCAGTATTTT. This chain links TRBV4-1 with TRBJ2-3; D unclear. This CDR3 region has 13 residues. From germline, CDR1 is MGHRA and CDR2 YSYEKL. Trimming left V 0 bases short and J 7 bases short, with 8 bases between.

The chain is built from TRBV5-6 and TRBJ2-2; 10 bases are a match to TRBD2. The junction had 6 bases not matched to a gene; V was cut back by 2 bases and J by 5 bases. Germline V CDR1 and CDR2: SGHDT, YYEEEE. The CDR3 has 16 residues. CDR3 nucleotides: TGTGCCAGCAGCTTAAGCGGGGGGGCTCGTACCGGGGAGCTGTTTTTT. It translates to CASSLSGGARTGELFF. The complete variable domain, with remaining parts taken from reference TRBV5-6 and TRBJ2-2, reads DAGVTQSPTHLIKTRGQQVTLRCSPKSGHDTVSWYQQALGQGPQFIFQYYEEEERQRGNFPDRFSGHQFPNYSSELNVNALLLGDSALYLCASSLSGGARTGELFFGEGSRLTVL.

This clone was recorded only once. The chain couples TRBV11-2 to TRBJ2-7; D ambiguous. Looked up from germline, CDR1 is SGHAT and CDR2 is FQNNGV. V gave up 5 bases and J gave up 2 bases, with 10 bases separating them. This CDR3 contains 13 residues. The CDR3 region has the DNA TGTGCCAGCAGCGTCGCGCGGACCTACGAGCAGTACTTC. Translated, it gives CASSVARTYEQYF.

As DNA, the CDR3 is TGTGCCATCAGTGAGATAAGGACAGGGAACACTGAAGCTTTCTTT. This translates into CAISEIRTGNTEAFF. The chain couples TRBV10-3 to TRBJ1-1, with 7 positions matching TRBD1. CDR3 length: 15 residues. After removal of 2 bases from V and 1 base from J, the junction contained 4 bases not matched to a gene. Germline lookup yields CDR1 ENHRY and CDR2 SYGVKD.

This clone turned up a few times. The V gene is TRBV7-3, the J gene TRBJ1-5; D call uncertain. Germline V gene data show CDR1 as SGHTA and CDR2 as FQGTGA. The V end lost 2 bases, the J end lost 6 bases, and 5 bases lay between the germline ends. The CDR3 runs to 12 residues. CDR3 nucleotide sequence: TGTGCCAGCAGCTTACCAGGTCAGCCCCAGCATTTT. This translates into CASSLPGQPQHF.

CDR3 in DNA: TGTGCCCCCGGGGGGGGGCGAGGTCCCTACAACGTCCTGACTTTC. Protein sequence: CAPGGGRGPYNVLTF. The rearrangement uses TRBV2 and TRBJ2-6, with 8 bases identical to TRBD2. Per germline, CDR1 SNHLY and CDR2 FYNNEI. Trimming removed 11 bases from V and 9 bases from J; junction bases left unmatched: 15. This CDR3 has 15 residues. The whole variable domain, filled in from reference TRBV2 and TRBJ2-6, reads EPEVTQTPSHQVTQMGQEVILRCVPISNHLYFYWYRQILGQKVEFLVSFYNNEISEKSEIFDDQFSVERPDGSNFTLKIRSTKLEDSAMYFCAPGGGRGPYNVLTFGAGSRLTVL.

J is TRBJ1-5 and V is TRBV19; 8 bases agree with TRBD1. CDR3 length equals 17 residues. After removal of 7 bases from V and 0 bases from J, the junction contained 11 bases not matched to a gene. Germline CDR1 and CDR2: LNHDA and SQIVND (reference sequence). CDR3 bases: TGTGCCAGTAACGAAGACAGGGGCCTCGATAGCAATCAGCCCCAGCATTTT. It encodes CASNEDRGLDSNQPQHF.

The chain employs TRBV4-3 and TRBJ2-7; the match to TRBD1 covers 10 bases. Unmatched junction bases numbered 6, after V lost 0 bases and J lost 4 bases. The CDR3 extends over 16 amino acids. Per germline, CDR1 LGHNA and CDR2 YSLEER. The CDR3 protein is CASSQEPPGQGYEQYF. For the CDR3, the DNA is TGCGCCAGCAGCCAAGAACCCCCGGGACAGGGGTACGAGCAGTACTTC.

The rearrangement joins TRBV6-6 to TRBJ1-1; no clear D. The CDR3 is made up of 12 amino acids. The germline V gene encodes CDR1 MNHNY and CDR2 SVGAGI (reference sequence). The germline V and J ends were trimmed by 3 bases and 11 bases, with 13 bases remaining between them. The CDR3 here is CASSYGFSGAFF. Written as DNA, the CDR3 is TGTGCCAGCAGTTATGGTTTCAGCGGGGCTTTCTTT.

The genes are TRBV7-2 and TRBJ2-7, with 7 bases lining up with TRBD1. J lost 4 bases, V lost 5 bases, and 8 bases had no gene match. Germline CDR1 reads SGHTA; CDR2 reads FQGNSA. The CDR3 contains 14 residues. CDR3 DNA: TGTGCCAGCAGCCCAAGACAGGGCGGGTACGAGCAGTACTTC. Translation gives CASSPRQGGYEQYF.

The chain employs TRBV11-1 and TRBJ2-6, with D perhaps matching TRBD1 (6 bases). The CDR3 sequence is 16 residues long. With 5 bases removed from V and 0 bases from J, the gap between germline ends came to 11 bases. Germline loops: CDR1 SGHAT, CDR2 FQDESV (reference sequence). The CDR3 DNA sequence: TGTGCCAGCAGCCCGGGACAACTCTCTGGGGCCAACGTCCTGACTTTC. Translated, it gives CASSPGQLSGANVLTF. Using reference TRBV11-1 and TRBJ2-6 for the parts outside the CDR3, the full variable domain is EAEVAQSPRYKITEKSQAVAFWCDPISGHATLYWYRQILGQGPELLVQFQDESVVDDSQLPKDRFSAERLKGVDSTLKIQPAELGDSAMYLCASSPGQLSGANVLTFGAGSRLTVL.

The genes are TRBV9 and TRBJ1-2; D uncertain. The germline CDR1 and CDR2 sequences are SGDLS and YYNGEE. The germline V and J ends were trimmed by 4 bases and 8 bases, with 15 bases remaining between them. CDR3 size: 13 residues. CDR3 amino acids: CASSPTGRLGYTF. As DNA, the CDR3 is TGTGCCAGCAGCCCTACTGGTCGTCTGGGCTACACCTTC.

This clone was counted once. The chain employs TRBV7-2 and TRBJ1-6, with D possibly matching TRBD1 (5 bases). CDR1 is SGHTA and CDR2 is FQGNSA in the germline V gene. V was trimmed by 5 bases and J by 4 bases, leaving 9 bases between them. The length of the CDR3 is 14 residues. The CDR3 is CASSRQIYNSPLHF. In nucleotides, the CDR3 is TGTGCCAGCAGCAGACAGATTTATAATTCACCCCTCCACTTT.

This sequence joins TRBV5-6 and TRBJ2-3; TRBD1 matches 9 bases. Germline loops: CDR1 SGHDT, CDR2 YYEEEE. The CDR3 has 15 residues. Trimming at V came to 5 bases and at J to 4 bases, leaving 8 bases not matched to a gene. The CDR3 spells CASSRQGGGSDTQYF. The CDR3, as DNA: TGTGCCAGCAGTAGACAGGGGGGAGGTTCAGATACGCAGTATTTT. Full variable domain (remainder filled in from reference TRBV5-6 and TRBJ2-3): DAGVTQSPTHLIKTRGQQVTLRCSPKSGHDTVSWYQQALGQGPQFIFQYYEEEERQRGNFPDRFSGHQFPNYSSELNVNALLLGDSALYLCASSRQGGGSDTQYFGPGTRLTVL.

This chain joins TRBV6-5 and TRBJ2-7; 9 positions match TRBD1. This CDR3 comprises 14 residues. Germline values: CDR1 MNHEY, CDR2 SVGAGI. V lost 4 bases to trimming and J lost 8 bases; unmatched junction nucleotides: 9. The chain's CDR3 is CASSSDRGQGKQYF. The CDR3 region has the DNA TGTGCCAGCAGTTCAGATCGAGGACAGGGGAAGCAGTACTTC.

The chain has TRBV18 and TRBJ1-2; a weak D match, TRBD1 (5 bases). CDR3 size: 15 residues. Germline V gives CDR1 KGHSH, CDR2 LQKENI. V was pared by 3 bases and J by 1 base, with 12 bases between. The CDR3 reads CASSPLGEVNYGYTF. DNA for the CDR3: TGTGCCAGCTCACCCCTAGGGGAAGTTAACTATGGCTACACCTTC.